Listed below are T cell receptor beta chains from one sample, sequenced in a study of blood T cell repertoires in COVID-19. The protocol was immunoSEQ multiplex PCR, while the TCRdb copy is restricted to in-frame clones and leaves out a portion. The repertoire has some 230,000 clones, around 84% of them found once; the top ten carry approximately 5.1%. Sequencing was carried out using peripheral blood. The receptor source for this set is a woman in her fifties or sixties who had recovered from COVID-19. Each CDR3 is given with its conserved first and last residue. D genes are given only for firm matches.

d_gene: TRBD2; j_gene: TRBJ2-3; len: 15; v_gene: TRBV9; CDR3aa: CASSVVAGEADTQYF
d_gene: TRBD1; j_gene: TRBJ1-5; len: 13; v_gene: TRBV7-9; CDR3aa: CASTTGVGQPQHF
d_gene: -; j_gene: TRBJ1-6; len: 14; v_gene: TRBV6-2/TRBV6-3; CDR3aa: CASSYAKGNSPLHF
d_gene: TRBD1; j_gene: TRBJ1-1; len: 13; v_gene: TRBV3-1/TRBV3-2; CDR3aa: CASSVTGVYEAFF
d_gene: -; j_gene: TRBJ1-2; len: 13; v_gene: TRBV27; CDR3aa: CASKKGQNYGYTF
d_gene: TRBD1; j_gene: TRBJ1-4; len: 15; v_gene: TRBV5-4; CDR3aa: CASSFVGRGQEKLFF
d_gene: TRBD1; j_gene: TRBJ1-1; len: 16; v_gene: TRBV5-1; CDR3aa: CASNSPGQGMNTEAFF
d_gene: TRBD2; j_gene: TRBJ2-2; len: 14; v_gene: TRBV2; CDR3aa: CASSRASGEGELFF
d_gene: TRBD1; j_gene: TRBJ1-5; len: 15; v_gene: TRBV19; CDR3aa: CASSIGQGFGQPQHF
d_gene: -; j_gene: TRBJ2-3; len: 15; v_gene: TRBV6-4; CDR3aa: CASRVFSGSTDTQYF
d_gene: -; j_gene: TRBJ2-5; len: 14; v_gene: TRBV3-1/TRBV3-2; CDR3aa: CASTSWGEIETQYF
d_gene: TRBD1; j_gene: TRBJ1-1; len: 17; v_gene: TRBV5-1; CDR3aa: CASSYSTGAGGDTEAFF
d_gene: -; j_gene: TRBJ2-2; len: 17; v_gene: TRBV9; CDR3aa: CASSVVAGGPNTGELFF
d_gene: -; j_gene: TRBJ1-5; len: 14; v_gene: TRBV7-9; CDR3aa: CASSPTELNQPQHF
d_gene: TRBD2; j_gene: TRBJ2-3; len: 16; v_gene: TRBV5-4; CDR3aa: CASSSGGGLSTDTQYF
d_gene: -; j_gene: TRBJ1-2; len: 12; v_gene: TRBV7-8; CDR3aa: CASSFDRGGYTF
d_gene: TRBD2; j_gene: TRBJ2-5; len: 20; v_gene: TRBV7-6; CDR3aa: CASSLGGGVAGGSDLGSQYF
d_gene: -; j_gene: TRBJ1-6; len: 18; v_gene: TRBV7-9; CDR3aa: CASSFEQGRSSYNSPLHF
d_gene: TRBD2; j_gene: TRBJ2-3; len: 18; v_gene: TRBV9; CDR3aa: CASSVAGLAGGQTDTQYF
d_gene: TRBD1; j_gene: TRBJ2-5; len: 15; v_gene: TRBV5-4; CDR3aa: CASSRPGQGGETQYF
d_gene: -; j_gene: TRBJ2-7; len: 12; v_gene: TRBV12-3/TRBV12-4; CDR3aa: CASSLTGNEQYF
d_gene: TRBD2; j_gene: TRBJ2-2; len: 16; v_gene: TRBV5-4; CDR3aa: CASSLDSGGWTGELFF
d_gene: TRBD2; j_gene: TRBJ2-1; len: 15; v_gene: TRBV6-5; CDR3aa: CARVDLAGGVDEQFF
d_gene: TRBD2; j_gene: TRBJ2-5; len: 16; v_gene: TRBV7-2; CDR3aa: CASSPWTSGGLETQYF
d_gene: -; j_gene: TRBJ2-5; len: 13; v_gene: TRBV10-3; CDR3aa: CAISEPRQETQYF
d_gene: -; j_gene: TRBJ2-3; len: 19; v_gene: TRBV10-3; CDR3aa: CAISGPPLRGGRQSDTQYF
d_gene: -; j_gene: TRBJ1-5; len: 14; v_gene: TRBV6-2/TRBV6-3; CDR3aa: CASSPRTEDQPQHF
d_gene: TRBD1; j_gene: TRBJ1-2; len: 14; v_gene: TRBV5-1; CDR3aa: CASSRETGGNGYTF
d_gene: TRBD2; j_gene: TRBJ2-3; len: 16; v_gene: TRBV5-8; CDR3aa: CASSLGRGGLPDTQYF
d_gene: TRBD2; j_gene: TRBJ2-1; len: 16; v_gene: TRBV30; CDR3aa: CAWSVRYGAGGNEQFF
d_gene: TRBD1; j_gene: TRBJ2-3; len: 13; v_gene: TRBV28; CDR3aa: CASSLDRADTQYF
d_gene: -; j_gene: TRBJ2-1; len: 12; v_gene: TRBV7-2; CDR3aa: CASSLGSTEQFF
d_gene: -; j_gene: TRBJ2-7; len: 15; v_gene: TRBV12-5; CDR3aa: CASGLSGQPFLELYF
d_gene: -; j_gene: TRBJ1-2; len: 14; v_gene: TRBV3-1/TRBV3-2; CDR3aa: CASSTAGAGYGYTF
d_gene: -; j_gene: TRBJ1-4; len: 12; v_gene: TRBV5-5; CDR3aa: CASSRRQEKLFF
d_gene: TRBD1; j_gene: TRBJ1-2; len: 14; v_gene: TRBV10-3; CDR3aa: CAIDRGQGGYGYTF